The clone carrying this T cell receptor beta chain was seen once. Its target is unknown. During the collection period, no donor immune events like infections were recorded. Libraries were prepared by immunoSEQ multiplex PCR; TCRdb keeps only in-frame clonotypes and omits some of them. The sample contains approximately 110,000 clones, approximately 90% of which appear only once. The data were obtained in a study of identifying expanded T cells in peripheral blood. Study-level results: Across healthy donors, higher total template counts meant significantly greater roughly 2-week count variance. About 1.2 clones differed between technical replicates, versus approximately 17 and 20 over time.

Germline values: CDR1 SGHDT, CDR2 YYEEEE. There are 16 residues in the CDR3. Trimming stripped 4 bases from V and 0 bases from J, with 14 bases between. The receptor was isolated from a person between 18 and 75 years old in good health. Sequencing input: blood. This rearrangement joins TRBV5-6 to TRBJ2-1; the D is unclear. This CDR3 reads CASSPGMTFSYNEQFF. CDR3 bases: TGTGCCAGCAGCCCTGGGATGACCTTCTCCTACAATGAGCAGTTCTTC.